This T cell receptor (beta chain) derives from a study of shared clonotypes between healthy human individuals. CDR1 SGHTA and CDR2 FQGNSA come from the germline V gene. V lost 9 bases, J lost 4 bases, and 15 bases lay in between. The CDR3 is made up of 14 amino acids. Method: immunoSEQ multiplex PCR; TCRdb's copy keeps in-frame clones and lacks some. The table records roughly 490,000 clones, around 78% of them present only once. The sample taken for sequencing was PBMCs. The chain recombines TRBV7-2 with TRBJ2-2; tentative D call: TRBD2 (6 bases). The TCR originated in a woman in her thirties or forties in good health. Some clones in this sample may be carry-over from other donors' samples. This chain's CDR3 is CASSSAGPTGELFF. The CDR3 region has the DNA TGTGCCAGTTCCTCCGCGGGGCCCACCGGGGAGCTGTTTTTT.